Below are 15 T cell receptor beta chains sequenced from a single sample in a study of cytomegalovirus exposure and HLA in healthy donors. Researchers ran the PCR with 60 Vbeta and 13 Jbeta primers. The data were produced by immunoSEQ multiplex PCR, yet TCRdb's version contains in-frame clones alone and is incomplete. The sample lists 150,000 to 200,000 clones, 75% to 85% occurring once. The specimen sequenced was PBMCs. All receptors come from a man aged 25-45 years in good health and CMV-seronegative.

The chain combines TRBV28 with TRBJ1-2; no clear D gene. Per the germline V gene, CDR1 is MDHEN and CDR2 is SYDVKM. The length of the CDR3 is 12 residues. V was pared by 3 bases and J by 6 bases, with 8 bases between. Written as DNA, the CDR3 is TGTGCCAGCAGTTTGTACGGAGATGGCTACACCTTC. This codes for CASSLYGDGYTF.

This chain connects TRBV7-6 to TRBJ2-5; possible D gene TRBD2, 6 bases. Trimming removed 4 bases from V and 5 bases from J, with 17 bases in between. The CDR3 consists of 15 residues. Germline loops: CDR1 SGHVS, CDR2 FNYEAQ. CDR3 protein: CASSSGTHVMETQYF. DNA of the CDR3: TGTGCCAGCAGCTCGGGGACTCACGTCATGGAGACCCAGTACTTC.

The rearrangement joins TRBV27 to TRBJ2-1; 14 bases map to TRBD2. CDR1 and CDR2 from the germline V gene are MNHEY and SMNVEV (reference sequence). CDR3 length: 19 amino acids. The V segment lost 5 bases and the J segment 1 base; nucleotides outside the gene matches: 10. The CDR3 reads CASSPPGTSGSRSYNEQFF. In DNA, the CDR3 is TGTGCCAGCAGTCCACCCGGGACTAGCGGGAGTCGTTCCTACAATGAGCAGTTCTTC.

This clone was counted only a few times. The chain has TRBV6-6 and TRBJ1-1; 9 positions match TRBD1. CDR1 and CDR2 (germline): MNHNY, SVGAGI (reference sequence). V lost 10 bases and J lost 4; bases outside the gene matches: 10. The CDR3 contains 14 residues. This CDR3 is CATCPGTGSTEAFF. Here the CDR3 DNA reads TGTGCCACTTGTCCCGGGACAGGGAGCACTGAAGCTTTCTTT.

The chain links TRBV13 to TRBJ2-7, with 7 bases aligning to TRBD2. This CDR3 has 16 amino acids. Germline CDR1 is PRHDT and CDR2 is FYEKMQ (reference sequence). J lost 3 bases, V lost 0 bases, and 8 bases had no gene match. The CDR3: CASSLGAGVWGYEQYF. CDR3 nucleotides: TGTGCCAGCAGCTTAGGGGCGGGGGTCTGGGGCTACGAGCAGTACTTC.

DNA for the CDR3: TGTGCCAGCAGCGTAAGCCGACTAGCGGGGCTGGAGACCCAGTACTTC. It is translated as CASSVSRLAGLETQYF. This chain uses TRBV7-9 with TRBJ2-5, with 11 bases that match TRBD2. The CDR3 has 16 residues. Germline V gene lookup returns CDR1 SEHNR and CDR2 FQNEAQ (reference sequence). V dropped 5 bases and J dropped 5; count of bases not matched to a gene: 10.

The V gene is TRBV19, the J gene TRBJ2-2, with no clear D. This CDR3 is 14 amino acids long. V was trimmed by 5 bases and J by 2 bases, leaving 9 bases between them. Germline CDR1 reads LNHDA; CDR2 reads SQIVND (reference sequence). CDR3 DNA: TGTGCCAGTAGTCCTCTAAGTAACACCGGGGAGCTGTTTTTT. It codes for CASSPLSNTGELFF.

The gene calls are TRBV19 and TRBJ2-7; 9 positions agree with TRBD1. V was pared by 4 bases and J by 4 bases, with 11 bases of the junction left unmatched. CDR3 size: 16 residues. CDR1 LNHDA and CDR2 SQIVND come from the germline V gene (reference sequence). The CDR3 region has the DNA TGTGCCAGTAGTAGACCGGGACAGGGTGGTGAATACGAGCAGTACTTC. This codes for CASSRPGQGGEYEQYF.

The CDR3 reads CAVSGTGVNYGYTF. The CDR3 nucleotides are TGTGCCGTATCAGGGACAGGGGTTAACTATGGCTACACCTTC. The J gene is TRBJ1-2, the V gene TRBV5-4, with 10 bases identical to TRBD1. Germline values: CDR1 SGHNT, CDR2 YYREEE (reference sequence). The CDR3 loop spans 14 amino acids. With V trimmed by 10 bases and J by 1 base, 7 bases remained unmatched.

The J gene is TRBJ1-1, the V gene TRBV5-6; no firm D call. V lost 1 base and J lost 4, with 8 bases in between. Germline V gene sequence: CDR1 SGHDT, CDR2 YYEEEE. This CDR3 comprises 13 residues. The CDR3 DNA sequence: TGTGCCAGCAGCTTGTGGGAGGGCACTGAAGCTTTCTTT. Translated, it gives CASSLWEGTEAFF. The complete variable domain, with remaining parts taken from reference TRBV5-6 and TRBJ1-1, reads DAGVTQSPTHLIKTRGQQVTLRCSPKSGHDTVSWYQQALGQGPQFIFQYYEEEERQRGNFPDRFSGHQFPNYSSELNVNALLLGDSALYLCASSLWEGTEAFFGQGTRLTVV.

This clone was recorded a few times. J is TRBJ1-6 and V is TRBV30; 10 nucleotides agree with TRBD1. The germline V gene has CDR1 GTSNPN and CDR2 SVGIG (reference sequence). This CDR3 region has 14 residues. V shed 4 bases and J 9 bases; nucleotides not matched to a gene: 6. Here the CDR3 reads CAWTPGQGSSPLHF. CDR3 DNA: TGTGCCTGGACACCGGGACAGGGGAGTTCACCCCTCCACTTT.

V gene TRBV19 combines with J gene TRBJ2-1, with 11 nucleotides matching TRBD2. The CDR3 has 17 amino acids. The ends lost 5 bases at V and 6 bases at J; junction bases unmatched: 12. Germline V gives CDR1 LNHDA, CDR2 SQIVND (reference sequence). CDR3 loop: CASSLAVIAGGANEQFF. The CDR3 DNA reads as TGTGCCAGTAGTTTGGCCGTAATAGCGGGAGGGGCCAATGAGCAGTTCTTC. The full variable domain, completed using reference TRBV19 and TRBJ2-1, is DGGITQSPKYLFRKEGQNVTLSCEQNLNHDAMYWYRQDPGQGLRLIYYSQIVNDFQKGDIAEGYSVSREKKESFPLTVTSAQKNPTAFYLCASSLAVIAGGANEQFFGPGTRLTVL.

The chain has TRBV30 and TRBJ2-1; TRBD2 matches 9 bases. Losses at the gene ends were 4 bases for V and 15 bases for J; bases not matched to a gene: 19. There are 15 residues in the CDR3. Per germline, CDR1 GTSNPN and CDR2 SVGIG (reference sequence). In DNA, the CDR3 is TGTGCCTGGAACCCAGGGGTCGGAGCGGGAGGATGGTCGTTCTTC. Translating gives CAWNPGVGAGGWSFF.

The chain combines TRBV27 with TRBJ2-7; D call uncertain. The CDR3 consists of 13 residues. Trimming pared 0 bases from V and 1 base from J, leaving 4 bases between. In germline, CDR1 is MNHEY, CDR2 SMNVEV (reference sequence). DNA for the CDR3: TGTGCCAGCAGTTTATCCAATTCCTACGAGCAGTACTTC. Amino acid sequence: CASSLSNSYEQYF.

This chain joins TRBV9 and TRBJ1-3; the D is unclear. Germline CDR1 reads SGDLS; CDR2 reads YYNGEE. CDR3 length equals 16 residues. V lost 3 bases, J lost 0 bases, and 13 bases lay in between. CDR3 region: CASSAAGYPSGNTIYF. The CDR3, as DNA: TGTGCCAGCAGCGCCGCCGGGTACCCCTCTGGAAACACCATATATTTT.